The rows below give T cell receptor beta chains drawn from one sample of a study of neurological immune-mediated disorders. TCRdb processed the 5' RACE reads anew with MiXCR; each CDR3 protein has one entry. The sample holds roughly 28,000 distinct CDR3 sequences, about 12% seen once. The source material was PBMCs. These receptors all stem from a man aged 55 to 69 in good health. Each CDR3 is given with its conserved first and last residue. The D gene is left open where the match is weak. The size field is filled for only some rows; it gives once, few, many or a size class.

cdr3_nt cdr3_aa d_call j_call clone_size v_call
TGTGCCAGCAGCCAAGTAGCGGGGGGCAAAAATGAGCAGTTCTTC CASSQVAGGKNEQFF TRBD2 TRBJ2-1 many TRBV3-1
TGTGCCAGCACGGGAGGACTAGCTACCACCGGGGAGCTGTTTTTT CASTGGLATTGELFF TRBD2 TRBJ2-2 many TRBV12-3/TRBV12-4
TGTGCCACACTTAGGACGGAGTATCCCTACGAGCAGTACTTC CATLRTEYPYEQYF - TRBJ2-7 many TRBV10-3
TGCAGTGCTAAGGGGACAGGGACCTACGAGCAGTACTTC CSAKGTGTYEQYF TRBD1 TRBJ2-7 many TRBV20-1
TGTGCCAGCTCCGTGGGGGCCGTGTCCTACGAGCAGTACTTC CASSVGAVSYEQYF - TRBJ2-7 many TRBV18
TGTGCCAGCAGTCCGGGACAGTATGGCTACACCTTC CASSPGQYGYTF TRBD1 TRBJ1-2 many TRBV12-3/TRBV12-4
TGTGCCAGCAGCAGGGACAGGGATATAGAAGCTTTCTTT CASSRDRDIEAFF TRBD1 TRBJ1-1 many TRBV27
TGCGCCAGCAGCTTGGTGAGGGGCGCCTACGAGCAGTACTTC CASSLVRGAYEQYF - TRBJ2-7 many TRBV5-1
TGCGCCAGCAGCCCAGGGGCTAGCGGGGGAGGAGAGACCCAGTACTTC CASSPGASGGGETQYF TRBD2 TRBJ2-5 medium-sized TRBV5-1
TGTGCCAGCAGCCCAGATAGCGGGATTGACGAGCAGTACTTC CASSPDSGIDEQYF TRBD2 TRBJ2-7 many TRBV7-9
TGCGCCAGCAGCTTGGCCCCAGGTTCATTAGGCACCGGGGAGCTGTTTTTT CASSLAPGSLGTGELFF - TRBJ2-2 many TRBV5-1
TGTGCCAGCAGCCCAACTGGACTTACGACGTGGGAGCAGTTCTTC CASSPTGLTTWEQFF - TRBJ2-1 - TRBV7-9
TGTGCCAGCAGCCAAAGAGACAGAAGAGAGACCCAGTACTTC CASSQRDRRETQYF - TRBJ2-5 - TRBV3-1
TGCGCCAGCAGCTTGGTCGGGACAGGGGATGAAAAACTGTTTTTT CASSLVGTGDEKLFF TRBD1 TRBJ1-4 many TRBV5-1
TGTGCCAGCAGCTTTCAAAGGCGGAATGTTCGGCCCACTCAAGAGACCCAGTACTTC CASSFQRRNVRPTQETQYF - TRBJ2-5 - TRBV7-9
TGTGCCAGCAGCGAAAAGGGACAGAGGATGGATTCACCCCTCCACTTT CASSEKGQRMDSPLHF TRBD1 TRBJ1-6 many TRBV5-5
TGTGCCAGCAGCCTAACACCCGGGGTGAACACTGAAGCTTTCTTT CASSLTPGVNTEAFF - TRBJ1-1 many TRBV7-2
TGTTCCAGCAGCTCCCGACAGGTTTTCGGGGACCTGTTTTTT CSSSSRQVFGDLFF - TRBJ2-2 once TRBV7-2
TGCGCCAGCAGCTTGCGAACAGGGTACAATGAGCAGTTCTTC CASSLRTGYNEQFF - TRBJ2-1 many TRBV5-1
TGCGCCAGCAGCCGACTATTGGGACAGACCTCCTACGAGCAGTACTTC CASSRLLGQTSYEQYF TRBD1 TRBJ2-7 many TRBV4-3
TGTGCCAGCAGTCTGACTAGCGCTAGCTCCTACAATGAGCAGTTCTTC CASSLTSASSYNEQFF TRBD2 TRBJ2-1 - TRBV7-9
TGTGCCAGCGGCAGGGGCTTGTTCACCGGGGAGCTGTTTTTT CASGRGLFTGELFF - TRBJ2-2 many TRBV7-9
TGCGCCAGCAGCTTGGCCACAGGCGAGGCCACCGGGGAGCTGTTTTTT CASSLATGEATGELFF - TRBJ2-2 many TRBV5-1
TGTGCCATCAGCTGGGACAGGGGTTGGGAGCAGTACTTC CAISWDRGWEQYF TRBD1 TRBJ2-7 many TRBV10-3
TGTGCCAGCAGTTACTCGAGGGTTTGGTGGGGGGATCTCTACGAGCAGTACTTC CASSYSRVWWGDLYEQYF - TRBJ2-7 - TRBV6-2/TRBV6-3
TGTGCCAGCAGCGTGGGACCGGTAGACAATCAGCCCCAGCATTTT CASSVGPVDNQPQHF - TRBJ1-5 many TRBV7-2
TGCAGCGTTGAGACAGGCGGTGGCTACACCTTC CSVETGGGYTF - TRBJ1-2 many TRBV29-1
TGTGCCAGCAGTTTGACTAGCGGGGGGCCCAGCTCCTACGAGCAGTACTTC CASSLTSGGPSSYEQYF TRBD2 TRBJ2-7 many TRBV6-5